The rows below give T cell receptor beta chains drawn from one sample of a study of identical twins. MiXCR, applied by TCRdb to the 5' RACE reads, yields one record per CDR3 protein. The sample has about 900,000 distinct CDR3 sequences; about 12% are singletons. Separately, the same data were catalogued under a study of yellow fever vaccine responses in identical twins.

Source material: PBMCs. These receptors were collected from a woman aged 18-30 years in good health. Each CDR3 is given with its conserved first and last residue. The D gene is left open where the match is weak. Size is omitted from some rows. Given values are once, few, many or a class for expanded clones.

cdr3_length: 16
v_call: TRBV20-1
j_call: TRBJ2-1
clone_size: NA
d_call: NA
cdr3_nt: TGCAGTGCTTCCAACGGACATTCGTCCTCCTACAATGAGCAGTTCTTC
cdr3_aa: CSASNGHSSSYNEQFF

cdr3_length: 15
v_call: TRBV7-2
j_call: TRBJ2-1
clone_size: NA
d_call: NA
cdr3_nt: TGTGCCAGCAGTGCCGGGACCCTGGGGTACAATGAGCAGTTCTTC
cdr3_aa: CASSAGTLGYNEQFF

cdr3_length: 14
v_call: TRBV4-1
j_call: TRBJ2-7
clone_size: NA
d_call: NA
cdr3_nt: TGCGCCAGCAGCCAAGATTTTCGGGACTACGAGCAGTACTTC
cdr3_aa: CASSQDFRDYEQYF

cdr3_length: 14
v_call: TRBV10-3
j_call: TRBJ2-5
clone_size: NA
d_call: NA
cdr3_nt: TGTGCCATTGGCCTATCGGGGCTGGGAGAGACCCAGTACTTC
cdr3_aa: CAIGLSGLGETQYF

cdr3_length: 16
v_call: TRBV4-1
j_call: TRBJ2-1
clone_size: few
d_call: NA
cdr3_nt: TGCGCCAGCAGCCAAGTTTGGGGGGCCGTCTACAATGAGCAGTTCTTC
cdr3_aa: CASSQVWGAVYNEQFF

cdr3_length: 13
v_call: TRBV20-1
j_call: TRBJ2-6
clone_size: few
d_call: NA
cdr3_nt: TGCAGTGCTAGAGATCCACTCGTCCCCGTCCTGACTTTC
cdr3_aa: CSARDPLVPVLTF

cdr3_length: 13
v_call: TRBV20-1
j_call: TRBJ2-3
clone_size: few
d_call: TRBD2
cdr3_nt: TGCAGTGCGGGGAAGACTAGCGGGGATACGCAGTATTTT
cdr3_aa: CSAGKTSGDTQYF

cdr3_length: 14
v_call: TRBV5-1
j_call: TRBJ2-1
clone_size: few
d_call: NA
cdr3_nt: TGCGCCAGCAGCGACGGACCACCGGGTAATGAGCAGTTCTTC
cdr3_aa: CASSDGPPGNEQFF

cdr3_length: 19
v_call: TRBV3-1
j_call: TRBJ2-6
clone_size: NA
d_call: TRBD1
cdr3_nt: TGTGCCAGCAGCCATGACCGGGACAGGTGGCACTCTGGGGCCAACGTCCTGACTTTC
cdr3_aa: CASSHDRDRWHSGANVLTF

cdr3_length: 14
v_call: TRBV10-3
j_call: TRBJ1-4
clone_size: few
d_call: TRBD1
cdr3_nt: TGTGCCATCAGGGGGACAGGGATGGATGAAAAACTGTTTTTT
cdr3_aa: CAIRGTGMDEKLFF

cdr3_length: 15
v_call: TRBV3-1
j_call: TRBJ1-1
clone_size: few
d_call: NA
cdr3_nt: TGTGCCAGCAGCCACCTATCCCACATCAACACTGAAGCTTTCTTT
cdr3_aa: CASSHLSHINTEAFF

cdr3_length: 16
v_call: TRBV5-6
j_call: TRBJ2-1
clone_size: few
d_call: NA
cdr3_nt: TGTGCCAGCAGCCTTGGATCCTTGACACTCCACAATGAGCAGTTCTTC
cdr3_aa: CASSLGSLTLHNEQFF

cdr3_length: 17
v_call: TRBV5-1
j_call: TRBJ2-2
clone_size: few
d_call: TRBD2
cdr3_nt: TGCGCCAGCAGCCTGGGACTAGCGGGAGGGCCGACCGGGGAGCTGTTTTTT
cdr3_aa: CASSLGLAGGPTGELFF

cdr3_length: 12
v_call: TRBV29-1
j_call: TRBJ1-1
clone_size: many
d_call: NA
cdr3_nt: TGCAGCGCTGAACAATATAACACTGAAGCTTTCTTT
cdr3_aa: CSAEQYNTEAFF

cdr3_length: 17
v_call: TRBV19
j_call: TRBJ2-1
clone_size: NA
d_call: NA
cdr3_nt: TGTGCCAGTAAGAAGGAGCTCGGGGGAGTGGATTGGGATGAGCAGTTCTTC
cdr3_aa: CASKKELGGVDWDEQFF

cdr3_length: 14
v_call: TRBV29-1
j_call: TRBJ2-4
clone_size: NA
d_call: NA
cdr3_nt: TGCAGCGTCGAAATAAGGACAGATGGAAACATTCAGTACTTC
cdr3_aa: CSVEIRTDGNIQYF

cdr3_length: 17
v_call: TRBV7-2
j_call: TRBJ2-1
clone_size: NA
d_call: TRBD2
cdr3_nt: TGTGCCAGCCGCCTTTTGGCGGGGGGGCCGGGCTACAATGAGCAGTTCTTC
cdr3_aa: CASRLLAGGPGYNEQFF

cdr3_length: 14
v_call: TRBV27
j_call: TRBJ1-1
clone_size: few
d_call: TRBD1
cdr3_nt: TGTGCCAGCTTTTTCAGGGGGGTAAACACTGAAGCTTTCTTT
cdr3_aa: CASFFRGVNTEAFF

cdr3_length: 17
v_call: TRBV19
j_call: TRBJ1-4
clone_size: few
d_call: NA
cdr3_nt: TGTGCCAGTAGAGGGAGTCACTCACCTGCAACTAATGAAAAACTGTTTTTT
cdr3_aa: CASRGSHSPATNEKLFF

cdr3_length: 15
v_call: TRBV7-9
j_call: TRBJ2-5
clone_size: NA
d_call: NA
cdr3_nt: TGTGCCAGCAGCGATCCGACCCGGAGGCGGGAGACCCAGTACTTC
cdr3_aa: CASSDPTRRRETQYF

cdr3_length: 18
v_call: TRBV4-1
j_call: TRBJ2-1
clone_size: NA
d_call: NA
cdr3_nt: TGCGCCAGCAGTCTCTCACGCGGAGGGGCGTCGGTGGGGAATGAGCAGTTCTTC
cdr3_aa: CASSLSRGGASVGNEQFF

cdr3_length: 14
v_call: TRBV29-1
j_call: TRBJ2-2
clone_size: few
d_call: NA
cdr3_nt: TGCAGCGTTGTACTAGCCGGGTCCCCCGGGGAGCTGTTTTTT
cdr3_aa: CSVVLAGSPGELFF

cdr3_length: 14
v_call: TRBV20-1
j_call: TRBJ2-1
clone_size: NA
d_call: NA
cdr3_nt: TGCAGTGCTTCCCACGGGACTGACCCTCAGGAGCAGTTCTTC
cdr3_aa: CSASHGTDPQEQFF

cdr3_length: 16
v_call: TRBV11-2
j_call: TRBJ2-1
clone_size: NA
d_call: TRBD2
cdr3_nt: TGTGCCAGCAGCCTCGAGGCTAGCGGGGGGGTAAGTGAGCAGTTCTTC
cdr3_aa: CASSLEASGGVSEQFF

cdr3_length: 13
v_call: TRBV20-1
j_call: TRBJ1-2
clone_size: few
d_call: TRBD1
cdr3_nt: TGCAGTGCTCCGACAGGGGGCGTTTATGGCTACACCTTC
cdr3_aa: CSAPTGGVYGYTF

cdr3_length: 14
v_call: TRBV12-3/TRBV12-4
j_call: TRBJ2-7
clone_size: many
d_call: TRBD2
cdr3_nt: TGTGCCAGCGCCATGGGCGGGAGCTCCTACGAGCAGTACTTC
cdr3_aa: CASAMGGSSYEQYF

cdr3_length: 14
v_call: TRBV10-3
j_call: TRBJ1-1
clone_size: many
d_call: NA
cdr3_nt: TGTGCCCTCAGGGGCCGCCCGGACGACACTGAAGCTTTCTTT
cdr3_aa: CALRGRPDDTEAFF

cdr3_length: 16
v_call: TRBV7-8
j_call: TRBJ2-1
clone_size: few
d_call: NA
cdr3_nt: TGTGCCAGCAGGTCGGCCTCGCCGCCAGGCTACAATGAGCAGTTCTTC
cdr3_aa: CASRSASPPGYNEQFF

cdr3_length: 10
v_call: TRBV6-1
j_call: TRBJ2-7
clone_size: few
d_call: NA
cdr3_nt: TGTGCCAGCAACATCTACGAGCAGTACTTC
cdr3_aa: CASNIYEQYF

cdr3_length: 14
v_call: TRBV20-1
j_call: TRBJ1-5
clone_size: few
d_call: NA
cdr3_nt: TGCAGTGCTACCAACGGGTATAGCAATCAGCCCCAGCATTTT
cdr3_aa: CSATNGYSNQPQHF

cdr3_length: 15
v_call: TRBV7-9
j_call: TRBJ1-1
clone_size: once
d_call: NA
cdr3_nt: TGTGCCAGCAGATTAGGTGGGGGACTCAACACTGAAGCTTTCTTT
cdr3_aa: CASRLGGGLNTEAFF

cdr3_length: 13
v_call: TRBV4-2
j_call: TRBJ1-3
clone_size: NA
d_call: NA
cdr3_nt: TGTGCCAGCAGCCAAGATTTTGGAAACACCATATATTTT
cdr3_aa: CASSQDFGNTIYF

cdr3_length: 14
v_call: TRBV13
j_call: TRBJ2-5
clone_size: NA
d_call: NA
cdr3_nt: TGTGCCAGCAGCTCGGGACTCCAAAAAGAGACCCAGTACTTC
cdr3_aa: CASSSGLQKETQYF

cdr3_length: 14
v_call: TRBV7-8
j_call: TRBJ1-4
clone_size: many
d_call: NA
cdr3_nt: TGTGCCAGCAGCCCACAGGGAGGGGGTGAAAAACTGTTTTTT
cdr3_aa: CASSPQGGGEKLFF

cdr3_length: 15
v_call: TRBV28
j_call: TRBJ1-3
clone_size: NA
d_call: NA
cdr3_nt: TGTGCCAGCAGTTTATCTGGCCCCTCTGGAAACACCATATATTTT
cdr3_aa: CASSLSGPSGNTIYF

cdr3_length: 11
v_call: TRBV28
j_call: TRBJ2-7
clone_size: few
d_call: NA
cdr3_nt: TGTGCCACCAAGAACTCCTACGAGCAGTACTTC
cdr3_aa: CATKNSYEQYF